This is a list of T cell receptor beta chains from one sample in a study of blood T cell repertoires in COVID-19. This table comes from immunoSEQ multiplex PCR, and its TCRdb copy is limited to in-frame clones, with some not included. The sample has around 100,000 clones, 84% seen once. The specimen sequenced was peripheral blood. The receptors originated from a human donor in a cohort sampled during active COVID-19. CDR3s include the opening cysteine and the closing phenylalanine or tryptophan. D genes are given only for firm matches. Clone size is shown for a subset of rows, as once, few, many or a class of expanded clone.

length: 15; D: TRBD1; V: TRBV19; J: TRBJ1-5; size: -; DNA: TGTGCCAGTAGTATTGACAGGGAAGACTATCAGCCCCAGCATTTT; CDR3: CASSIDREDYQPQHF
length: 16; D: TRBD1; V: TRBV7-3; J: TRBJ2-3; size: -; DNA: TGTGCCAGCAGCGCCGTCCGGGACAGTGAAGCAGATACGCAGTATTTT; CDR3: CASSAVRDSEADTQYF
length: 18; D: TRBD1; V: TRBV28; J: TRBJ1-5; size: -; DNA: TGTGCCAGCATATCCACACTACGGACGGGACAGAGAAATCAGCCCCAGCATTTT; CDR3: CASISTLRTGQRNQPQHF
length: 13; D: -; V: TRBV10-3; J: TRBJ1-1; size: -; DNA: TGTGCCATCAGTGAAATGGGGGCAGGTGAAGCTTTCTTT; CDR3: CAISEMGAGEAFF
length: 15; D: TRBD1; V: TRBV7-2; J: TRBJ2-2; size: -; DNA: TGTGCCAGCAGCTCCGGACAGGCGATCACCGGGGAGCTGTTTTTT; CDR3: CASSSGQAITGELFF
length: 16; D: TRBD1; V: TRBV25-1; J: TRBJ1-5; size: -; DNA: TGTGCCAGCAGTTATACCGGGACAGGATGCAATCAGCCCCAGCATTTT; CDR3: CASSYTGTGCNQPQHF
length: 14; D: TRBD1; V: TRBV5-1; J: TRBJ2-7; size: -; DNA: TGCGCCAGCAGCCCCGGGACAGGGCTCTACGAGCAGTACTTC; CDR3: CASSPGTGLYEQYF
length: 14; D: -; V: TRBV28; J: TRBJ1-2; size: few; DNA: TGTGCCAGCAGGACCGCCACAGGGTGGGGGGGCTACACCTTC; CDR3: CASRTATGWGGYTF
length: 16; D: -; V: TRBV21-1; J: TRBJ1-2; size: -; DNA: TGTGCCAGCAGCAAAGGGCTGTCAGGCGTACTTCATGGCTACACCTTC; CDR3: CASSKGLSGVLHGYTF
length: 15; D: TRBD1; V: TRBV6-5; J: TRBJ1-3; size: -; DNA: TGTGCCAGCAGTTCGACAGGGGGCTCTGGAAACACCATATATTTT; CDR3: CASSSTGGSGNTIYF
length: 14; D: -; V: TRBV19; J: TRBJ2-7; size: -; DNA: TGTGCCAGTAGTATATTCGGTTATTCCTACGAGCAGTACTTC; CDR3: CASSIFGYSYEQYF
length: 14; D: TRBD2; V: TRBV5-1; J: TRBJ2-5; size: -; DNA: TGCGCCAGCAGCTCTATAGCGGGGGGAGAGACCCAGTACTTC; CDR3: CASSSIAGGETQYF
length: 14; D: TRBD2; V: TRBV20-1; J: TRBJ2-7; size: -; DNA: TGCAGTGCTAGTAGTCGGGGACTAGGGTACGAGCAGTACTTC; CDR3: CSASSRGLGYEQYF
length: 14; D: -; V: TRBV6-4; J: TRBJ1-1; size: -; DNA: TGTGCCAGCAGTGACTCCTCGCGGGGCACTGAAGCTTTCTTT; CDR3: CASSDSSRGTEAFF
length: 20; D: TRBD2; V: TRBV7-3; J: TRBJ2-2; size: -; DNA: TGTGCCAGCAGCTTAATGCGGACTAGCGGGAGGTTACCGAACACCGGGGAGCTGTTTTTT; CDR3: CASSLMRTSGRLPNTGELFF
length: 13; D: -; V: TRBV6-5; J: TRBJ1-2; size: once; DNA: TGTGCCAGCAGACTCGACAGAACCTATGGCTACACCTTC; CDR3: CASRLDRTYGYTF
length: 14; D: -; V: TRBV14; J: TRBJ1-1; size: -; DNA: TGTGCCAGCAGCCCCGGACGGGATGGGGCTGAAGCTTTCTTT; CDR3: CASSPGRDGAEAFF
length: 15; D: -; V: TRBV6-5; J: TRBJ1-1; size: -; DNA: TGTGCCAGTGGACGGGGGGTGGGGGTGAACACTGAAGCTTTCTTT; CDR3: CASGRGVGVNTEAFF
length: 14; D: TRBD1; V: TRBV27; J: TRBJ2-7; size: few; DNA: TGTGCCAGCAGCCCGGGACAGGGGTTTTACGAGCAGTACTTC; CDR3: CASSPGQGFYEQYF
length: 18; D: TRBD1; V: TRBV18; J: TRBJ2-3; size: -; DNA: TGTGCCAGCTCACCCCGCGGACAGGGCGGGACGACCACAGATACGCAGTATTTT; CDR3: CASSPRGQGGTTTDTQYF
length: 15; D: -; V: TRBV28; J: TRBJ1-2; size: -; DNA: TGTGCCAGCACTACCCACCGGGGAGTACCCTATGGCTACACCTTC; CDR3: CASTTHRGVPYGYTF
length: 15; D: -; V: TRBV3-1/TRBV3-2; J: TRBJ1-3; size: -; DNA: TGTGCCAGCAGCCAAGATTCCAACTCTGGAAACACCATATATTTT; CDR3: CASSQDSNSGNTIYF
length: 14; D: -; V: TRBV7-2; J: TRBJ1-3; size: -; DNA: TGTGCCAGCAGCTCAGAATACTCTGGAAACACCATATATTTT; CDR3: CASSSEYSGNTIYF
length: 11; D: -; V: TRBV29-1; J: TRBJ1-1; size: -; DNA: TGCAGCATTGTTAAGAACACTGAAGCTTTCTTT; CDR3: CSIVKNTEAFF
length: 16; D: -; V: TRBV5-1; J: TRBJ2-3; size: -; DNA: TGCGCCAGCAGCTCAGGGGTCGGGGGGTGGACAGATACGCAGTATTTT; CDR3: CASSSGVGGWTDTQYF
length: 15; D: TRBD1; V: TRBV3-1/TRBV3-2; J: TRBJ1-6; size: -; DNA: TGTGCCAGCAGCCAGCTAGACAGGGGCAATTCACCCCTCCACTTT; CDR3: CASSQLDRGNSPLHF
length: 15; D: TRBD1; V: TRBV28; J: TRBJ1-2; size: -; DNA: TGTGCCAGCAGTCCGAGGACAGGGGGCCTCTATGGCTACACCTTC; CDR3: CASSPRTGGLYGYTF
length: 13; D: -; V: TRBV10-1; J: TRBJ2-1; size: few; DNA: TGCGCCAGCAGTGTGGGCAGCTACAATGAGCAGTTCTTC; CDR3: CASSVGSYNEQFF
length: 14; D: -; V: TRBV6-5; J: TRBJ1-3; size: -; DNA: TGTGCCAGCAGTATTGGACTCTCTGGAAACACCATATATTTT; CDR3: CASSIGLSGNTIYF
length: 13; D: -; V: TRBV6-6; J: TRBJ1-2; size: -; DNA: TGTGCCAGCAGTTACTCGGGGGCGTATGGCTACACCTTC; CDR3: CASSYSGAYGYTF
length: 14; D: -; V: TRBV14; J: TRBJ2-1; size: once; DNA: TGTGCCAGCAGCCAACAACAGGGTCGGGGTGAGCAGTTCTTC; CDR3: CASSQQQGRGEQFF
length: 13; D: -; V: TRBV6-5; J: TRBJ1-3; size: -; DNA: TGTGCCAGCGGGCAGAGCTCTGGAAACACCATATATTTT; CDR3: CASGQSSGNTIYF
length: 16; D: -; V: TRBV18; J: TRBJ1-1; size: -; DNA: TGTGCCAGCTCACTCAACTCAGGGGACCTGAACACTGAAGCTTTCTTT; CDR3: CASSLNSGDLNTEAFF
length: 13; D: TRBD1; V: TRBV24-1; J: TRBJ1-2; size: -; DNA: TGTGCCACCAGCAATGACAGGGCTGCTGGCTACACCTTC; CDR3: CATSNDRAAGYTF
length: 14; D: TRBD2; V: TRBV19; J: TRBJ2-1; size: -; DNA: TGTGCCAGTAGGGAAGCGGGAGCCTACAATGAGCAGTTCTTC; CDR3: CASREAGAYNEQFF
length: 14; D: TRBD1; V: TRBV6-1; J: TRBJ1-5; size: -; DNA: TGTGCCAGCAGTGAATCAGGGGGGAATCAGCCCCAGCATTTT; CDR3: CASSESGGNQPQHF